This is a list of T cell receptor beta chains from one sample in a study of blood T cell repertoires in COVID-19. TCRdb's table, derived via immunoSEQ multiplex PCR, lists solely in-frame clones and lacks some. The repertoire holds roughly 150,000 clones, with around 85% as singletons. Sequenced: PBMCs or T cells enriched from blood (not recorded which). The receptors stem from a woman between 40 and 55 years old who had recovered from COVID-19. CDR3s include the opening cysteine and the closing phenylalanine or tryptophan. A D gene is named only where the DNA matches it firmly. Part of the rows lack a size; the others show once, few, many or a class for expanded clones.

J gene,D gene,clone size,V gene,CDR3 protein,CDR3 DNA
TRBJ1-5,TRBD1,.,TRBV4-1,CASSPGGQGIFQPQHF,TGCGCCAGCAGCCCAGGAGGACAGGGGATCTTTCAGCCCCAGCATTTT
TRBJ1-2,.,few,TRBV6-5,CASSRDRNYGYTF,TGTGCCAGCAGTCGGGATAGGAACTATGGCTACACCTTC
TRBJ2-6,TRBD1,.,TRBV30,CAWSAPPGQPRPGANVLTF,TGTGCCTGGAGTGCCCCACCGGGACAGCCCCGTCCTGGGGCCAACGTCCTGACTTTC
TRBJ2-1,TRBD2,few,TRBV7-3,CASSIIGGSRVDEQFF,TGTGCCAGCAGCATCATCGGCGGGAGCAGAGTAGACGAGCAGTTCTTC
TRBJ1-1,TRBD1,.,TRBV12-3/TRBV12-4,CASPDLTGTEAFF,TGTGCCAGCCCCGATCTGACAGGGACGGAAGCTTTCTTT
TRBJ1-1,.,.,TRBV6-5,CASSPLGGARTHTFF,TGTGCCAGCAGTCCCCTCGGGGGGGCGCGAACTCATACTTTCTTT
TRBJ1-2,TRBD1,.,TRBV2,CASSPDRDEGYTF,TGTGCCAGCAGTCCCGACAGGGACGAAGGCTACACCTTC
TRBJ1-4,TRBD1,.,TRBV6-5,CASRSTGVPNEKLFF,TGTGCCAGCAGATCAACAGGGGTCCCTAATGAAAAACTGTTTTTT
TRBJ2-7,.,.,TRBV11-2,CASSLARGYEQYF,TGTGCCAGCAGCTTAGCCAGGGGCTACGAGCAGTACTTC
TRBJ2-5,.,once,TRBV7-2,CASSPRGGETQYF,TGTGCCAGCAGCCCAAGGGGCGGAGAGACCCAGTACTTC
TRBJ2-5,.,.,TRBV6-5,CASSRGVETQYF,TGTGCCAGCAGTAGAGGAGTTGAGACCCAGTACTTC
TRBJ2-1,TRBD2,.,TRBV2,CASRKGRSGRADEQFF,TGTGCCAGCAGGAAGGGGCGTAGCGGGAGGGCCGATGAGCAGTTCTTC
TRBJ1-2,.,.,TRBV2,CASSELDSVGYTF,TGTGCCAGCAGTGAACTGGACAGTGTTGGCTACACCTTC
TRBJ2-7,.,.,TRBV21-1,CASSKVATVGEQYF,TGTGCCAGCAGCAAAGTGGCGACAGTCGGAGAGCAGTACTTC
TRBJ2-5,.,.,TRBV20-1,CSAWGVQTQYF,TGCAGTGCTTGGGGGGTTCAGACCCAGTACTTC
TRBJ2-3,TRBD2,few,TRBV5-1,CASSSVGTSVTDTQYF,TGCGCCAGCAGCTCTGTCGGGACTAGCGTAACAGATACGCAGTATTTT
TRBJ2-5,.,.,TRBV30,CAWTRTAPAETQYF,TGTGCCTGGACTAGAACGGCCCCCGCCGAGACCCAGTACTTC
TRBJ2-3,TRBD2,once,TRBV6-6,CASSLLAGGTDTQYF,TGTGCCAGCAGTCTTCTAGCGGGAGGCACAGATACGCAGTATTTT
TRBJ2-1,TRBD2,.,TRBV9,CASSAPTSGGSSYNEQFF,TGTGCCAGCAGCGCCCCGACTAGCGGGGGTAGCTCCTACAATGAGCAGTTCTTC
TRBJ2-3,.,once,TRBV7-9,CASSFGGVDTQYF,TGTGCCAGCAGTTTCGGAGGGGTGGATACGCAGTATTTT
TRBJ1-1,.,.,TRBV6-5,CASSQIKGAFF,TGTGCCAGCAGCCAGATAAAGGGGGCTTTCTTT
TRBJ1-4,.,.,TRBV7-9,CASSLMRRLTVREKLFF,TGTGCCAGCAGCTTAATGCGACGGCTGACTGTGAGGGAAAAACTGTTTTTT
TRBJ1-5,.,.,TRBV2,CASSGTLPRQPQHF,TGTGCCAGCAGTGGGACACTGCCCAGACAGCCCCAGCATTTT
TRBJ2-1,TRBD2,.,TRBV5-1,CASSLVAGTSGIRDNEQFF,TGCGCCAGCAGCTTGGTGGCCGGGACTAGCGGGATCAGAGACAATGAGCAGTTCTTC
TRBJ2-3,.,few,TRBV7-9,CASSLPKRPGISTDTQYF,TGTGCCAGCAGCTTACCAAAAAGACCGGGAATCTCCACAGATACGCAGTATTTT
TRBJ2-5,.,.,TRBV7-2,CASSLLSWAQETQYF,TGTGCCAGCAGCTTATTATCATGGGCGCAAGAGACCCAGTACTTC
TRBJ2-1,TRBD2,many,TRBV19,CASTPGTSVGNEQFF,TGTGCCAGTACCCCCGGGACTAGCGTAGGCAATGAGCAGTTCTTC
TRBJ1-1,.,.,TRBV2,CASKGGPTAFF,TGTGCCAGCAAGGGAGGCCCGACGGCTTTCTTT
TRBJ2-1,.,.,TRBV5-4,CASSSGHNSYNEQFF,TGTGCCAGCAGCTCGGGACACAACTCCTACAATGAGCAGTTCTTC